This entry concerns a single T cell receptor (beta chain). The data are from a study of blood T cell repertoires in COVID-19. Study as a whole: COVID-19 samples from acute and convalescent phases originated in the United States, Italy and Spain. The analysed material was cDNA or gDNA that came from T cells, B-cell-depleted T cells, or PBMCs.

Enrolment of Seattle patients took place during active infection, and they were followed longitudinally. Trimming took off 2 bases at V and 2 bases at J, with 7 bases between the two ends. Germline V gene data show CDR1 as SGHTA and CDR2 as FQGNSA. This CDR3 comprises 13 residues. The protocol was immunoSEQ multiplex PCR, while the TCRdb copy is restricted to in-frame clones and leaves out a portion. The table lists some 80,000 clones, approximately 90% of them singletons. The source material was peripheral blood. V and J are TRBV7-2 and TRBJ2-7; D unresolved. The clonotype was recovered from a man over 45 with COVID-19, enrolled during active disease. DNA of the CDR3: TGTGCCAGCAGCTTACGGGTTACCTACGAGCAGTACTTC. This encodes CASSLRVTYEQYF.